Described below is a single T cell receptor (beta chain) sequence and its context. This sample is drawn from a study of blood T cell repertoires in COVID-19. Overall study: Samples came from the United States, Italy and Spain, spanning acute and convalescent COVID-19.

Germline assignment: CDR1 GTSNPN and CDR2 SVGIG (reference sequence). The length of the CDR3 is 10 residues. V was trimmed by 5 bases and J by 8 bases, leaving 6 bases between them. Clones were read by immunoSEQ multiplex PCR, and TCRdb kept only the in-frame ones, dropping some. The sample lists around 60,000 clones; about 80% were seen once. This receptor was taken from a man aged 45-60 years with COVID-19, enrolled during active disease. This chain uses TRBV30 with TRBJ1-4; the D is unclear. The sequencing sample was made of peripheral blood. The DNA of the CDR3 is TGTGCCTGGGGGAGCGAAAAACTGTTTTTT. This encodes CAWGSEKLFF.